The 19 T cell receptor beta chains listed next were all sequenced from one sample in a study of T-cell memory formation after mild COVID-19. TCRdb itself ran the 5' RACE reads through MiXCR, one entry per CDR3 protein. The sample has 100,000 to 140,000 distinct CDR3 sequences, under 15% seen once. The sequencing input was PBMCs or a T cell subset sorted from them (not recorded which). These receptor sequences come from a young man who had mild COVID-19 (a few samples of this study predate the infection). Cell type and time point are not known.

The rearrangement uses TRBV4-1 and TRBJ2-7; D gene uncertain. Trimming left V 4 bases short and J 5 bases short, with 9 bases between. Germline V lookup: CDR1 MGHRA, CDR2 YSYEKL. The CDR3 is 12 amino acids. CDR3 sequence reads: CASSPDLHEQYF. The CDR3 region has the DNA TGCGCCAGCAGCCCGGACCTCCACGAGCAGTACTTC.

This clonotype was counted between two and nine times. CDR3 protein: CASIGDLYEQYF. CDR3 sequence (DNA): TGTGCCAGCATAGGGGACCTCTACGAGCAGTACTTC. The chain links TRBV12-3 or TRBV12-4 to TRBJ2-7, with D possibly being TRBD1 or TRBD2 (5 bases each). The CDR3 is 12 residues long. Trimming removed 7 bases from V and 3 bases from J, with 10 bases in between.

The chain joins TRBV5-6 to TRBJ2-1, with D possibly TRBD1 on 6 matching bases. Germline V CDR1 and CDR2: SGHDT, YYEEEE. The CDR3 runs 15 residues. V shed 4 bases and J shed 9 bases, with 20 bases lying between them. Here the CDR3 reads CASSALDSLVVEQFF. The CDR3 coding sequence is TGTGCCAGCAGCGCCCTGGACAGTTTAGTGGTTGAGCAGTTCTTC.

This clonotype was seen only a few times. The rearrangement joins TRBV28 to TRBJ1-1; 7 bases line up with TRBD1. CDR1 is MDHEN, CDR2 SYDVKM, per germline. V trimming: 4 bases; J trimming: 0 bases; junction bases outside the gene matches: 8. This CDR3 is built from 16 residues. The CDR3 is CASSSPGTVLNTEAFF. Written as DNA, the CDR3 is TGTGCCAGCAGTTCCCCAGGGACAGTTTTGAACACTGAAGCTTTCTTT.

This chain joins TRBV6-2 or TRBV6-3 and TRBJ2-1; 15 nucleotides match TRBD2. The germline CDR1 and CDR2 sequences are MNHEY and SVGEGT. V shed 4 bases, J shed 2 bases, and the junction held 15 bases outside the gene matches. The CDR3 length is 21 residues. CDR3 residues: CASSSIIAGTSGGPTYNEQFF. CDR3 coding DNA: TGTGCCAGCAGTTCCATAATAGCCGGGACTAGCGGGGGGCCCACCTACAATGAGCAGTTCTTC.

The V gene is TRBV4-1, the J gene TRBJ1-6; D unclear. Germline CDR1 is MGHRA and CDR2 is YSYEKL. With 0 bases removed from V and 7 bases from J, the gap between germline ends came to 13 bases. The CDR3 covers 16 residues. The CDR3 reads CASSQEPGLRNSPLHF. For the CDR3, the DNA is TGCGCCAGCAGCCAAGAGCCGGGATTGAGGAATTCACCCCTCCACTTT.

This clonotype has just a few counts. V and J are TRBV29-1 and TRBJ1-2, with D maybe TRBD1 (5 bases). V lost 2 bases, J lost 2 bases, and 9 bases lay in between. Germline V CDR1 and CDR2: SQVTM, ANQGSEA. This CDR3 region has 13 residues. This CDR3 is CSVETGKNYGYTF. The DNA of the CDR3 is TGCAGCGTTGAAACAGGCAAAAACTATGGCTACACCTTC.

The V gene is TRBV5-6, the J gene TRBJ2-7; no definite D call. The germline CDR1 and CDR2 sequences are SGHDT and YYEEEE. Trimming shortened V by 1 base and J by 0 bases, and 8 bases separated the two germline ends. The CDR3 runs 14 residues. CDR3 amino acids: CASSLRPSSYEQYF. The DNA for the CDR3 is TGTGCCAGCAGCTTGCGTCCATCCTCCTACGAGCAGTACTTC.

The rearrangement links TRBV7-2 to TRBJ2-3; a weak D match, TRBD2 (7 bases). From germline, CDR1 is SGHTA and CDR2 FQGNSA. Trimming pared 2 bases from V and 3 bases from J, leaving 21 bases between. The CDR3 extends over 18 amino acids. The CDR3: CASSLWRGRRGLTDTQYF. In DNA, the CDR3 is TGTGCCAGCAGCTTATGGCGGGGGAGGCGGGGGCTTACAGATACGCAGTATTTT.

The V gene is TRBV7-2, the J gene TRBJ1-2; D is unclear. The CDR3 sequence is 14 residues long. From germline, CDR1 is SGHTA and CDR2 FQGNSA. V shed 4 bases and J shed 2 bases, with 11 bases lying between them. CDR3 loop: CASSSSVENYGYTF. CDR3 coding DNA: TGTGCCAGCAGCTCCTCTGTGGAGAACTATGGCTACACCTTC.

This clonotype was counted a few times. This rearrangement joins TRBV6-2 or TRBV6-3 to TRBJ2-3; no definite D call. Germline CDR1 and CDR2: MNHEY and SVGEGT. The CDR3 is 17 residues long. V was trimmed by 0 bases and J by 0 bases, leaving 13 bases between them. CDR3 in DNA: TGTGCCAGCAGTTACTCCCCCGGCCTAAGAAGCACAGATACGCAGTATTTT. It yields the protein CASSYSPGLRSTDTQYF.

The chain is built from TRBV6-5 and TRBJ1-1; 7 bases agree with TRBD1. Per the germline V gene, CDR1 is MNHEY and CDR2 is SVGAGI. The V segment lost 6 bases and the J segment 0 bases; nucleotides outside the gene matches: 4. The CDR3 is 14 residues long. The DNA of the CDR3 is TGTGCCAGCAGACGACAGGGTCTGAACACTGAAGCTTTCTTT. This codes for CASRRQGLNTEAFF.

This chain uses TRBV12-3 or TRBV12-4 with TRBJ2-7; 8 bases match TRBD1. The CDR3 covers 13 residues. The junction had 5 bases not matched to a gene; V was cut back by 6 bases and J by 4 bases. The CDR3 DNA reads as TGTGCCAGCAGAGCAAGGGACAGGTACGAGCAGTACTTC. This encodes CASRARDRYEQYF.

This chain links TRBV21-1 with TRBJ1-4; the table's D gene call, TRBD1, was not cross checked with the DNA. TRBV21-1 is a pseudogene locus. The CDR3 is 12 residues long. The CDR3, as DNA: TGTGCCAGCAGCTGGACAGCTGTAAAACTGTTTTTT. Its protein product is CASSWTAVKLFF.

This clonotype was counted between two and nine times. CDR3 sequence reads: CASSQGGLGNQPQHF. DNA for the CDR3: TGTGCCAGCAGCCAGGGGGGCCTCGGCAATCAGCCCCAGCATTTT. This sequence joins TRBV6-2 or TRBV6-3 and TRBJ1-5, with 7 bases identical to TRBD1. Germline CDR1 reads MNHEY; CDR2 reads SVGEGT. This CDR3 is 15 amino acids long. Trimming removed 6 bases from V and 2 bases from J; junction bases left unmatched: 7.

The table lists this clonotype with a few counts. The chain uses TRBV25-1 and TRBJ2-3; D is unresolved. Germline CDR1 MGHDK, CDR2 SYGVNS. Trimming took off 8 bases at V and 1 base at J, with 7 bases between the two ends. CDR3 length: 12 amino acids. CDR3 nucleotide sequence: TGTGCCAGCGGGCTAGGCACAGATACGCAGTATTTT. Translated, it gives CASGLGTDTQYF.

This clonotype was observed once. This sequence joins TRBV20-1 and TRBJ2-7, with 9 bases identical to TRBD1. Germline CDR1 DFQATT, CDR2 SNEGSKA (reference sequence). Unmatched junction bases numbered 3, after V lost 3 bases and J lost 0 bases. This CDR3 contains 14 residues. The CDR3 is CSASETGGSYEQYF. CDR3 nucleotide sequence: TGCAGTGCTAGTGAGACAGGGGGCTCCTACGAGCAGTACTTC.

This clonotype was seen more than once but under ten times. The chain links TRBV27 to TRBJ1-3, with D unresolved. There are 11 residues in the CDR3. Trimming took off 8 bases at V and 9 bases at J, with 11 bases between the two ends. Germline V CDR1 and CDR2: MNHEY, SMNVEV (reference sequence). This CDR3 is CASGTGVTIYF. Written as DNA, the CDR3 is TGTGCCAGCGGAACTGGGGTCACCATATATTTT.

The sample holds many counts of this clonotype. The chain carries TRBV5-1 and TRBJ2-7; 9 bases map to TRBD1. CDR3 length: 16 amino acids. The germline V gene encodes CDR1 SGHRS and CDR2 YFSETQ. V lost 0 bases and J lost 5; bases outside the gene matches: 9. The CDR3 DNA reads TGCGCCAGCAGCTTGGCCTCTTCCGGACAGGGGCACGAGCAGTACTTC. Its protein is CASSLASSGQGHEQYF.